This T cell receptor beta chain was captured by sequencing in a study of blood T cell repertoires in COVID-19. Study information: Sites across the United States, Italy and Spain contributed samples from acute and convalescent COVID-19. PBMCs, B-cell-depleted T cells, or T cells were the source of the cDNA or gDNA that made up the material.

This CDR3 is 15 amino acids long. As originally analysed: Reference gene primers were amplified, and this amplification served to estimate nucleated cell counts. The repertoire was sequenced with immunoSEQ multiplex PCR; TCRdb's copy has only in-frame clones and lacks some. V and J calls plus clone size are reproduced from that table; the DNA served to infer D and trimming. Of about 150,000 clones listed, 88% are singletons. Seattle enrolled patients during active infection and tracked them longitudinally. The source of this sequence is a human donor with COVID-19, enrolled during active disease. The donor label of this sample is uncertain. The chain recombines TRBV21-1 with TRBJ1-1. TRBV21-1 is assigned pseudogene status. Sequenced sample: peripheral blood. CDR3 nucleotides: TGTGCCAGCAGCGAAAGGGGGGGTCCAAACACTGAAGCTTTCTTT. It yields the protein CASSERGGPNTEAFF.